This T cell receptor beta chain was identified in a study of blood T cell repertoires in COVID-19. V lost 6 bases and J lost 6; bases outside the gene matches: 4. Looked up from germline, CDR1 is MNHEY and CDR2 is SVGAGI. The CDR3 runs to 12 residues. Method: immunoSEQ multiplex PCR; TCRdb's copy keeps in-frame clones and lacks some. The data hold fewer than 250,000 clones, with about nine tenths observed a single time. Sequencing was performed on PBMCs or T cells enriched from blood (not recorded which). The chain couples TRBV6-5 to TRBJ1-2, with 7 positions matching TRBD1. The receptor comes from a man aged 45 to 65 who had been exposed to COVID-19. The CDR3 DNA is TGTGCCAGCAGCTTGACAGGGAATGGCTACACCTTC. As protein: CASSLTGNGYTF.